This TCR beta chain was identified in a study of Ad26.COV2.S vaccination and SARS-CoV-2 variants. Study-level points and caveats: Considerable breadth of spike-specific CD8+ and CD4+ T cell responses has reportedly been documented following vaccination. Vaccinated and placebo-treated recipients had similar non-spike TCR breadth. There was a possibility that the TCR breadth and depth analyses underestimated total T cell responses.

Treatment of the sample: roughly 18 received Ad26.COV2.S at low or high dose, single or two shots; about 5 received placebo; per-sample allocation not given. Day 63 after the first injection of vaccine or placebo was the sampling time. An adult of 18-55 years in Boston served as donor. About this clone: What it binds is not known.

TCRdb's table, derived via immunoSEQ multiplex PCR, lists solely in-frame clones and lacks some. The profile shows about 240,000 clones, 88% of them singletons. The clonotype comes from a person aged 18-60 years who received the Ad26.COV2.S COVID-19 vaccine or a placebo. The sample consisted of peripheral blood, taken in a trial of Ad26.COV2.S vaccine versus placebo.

The CDR3 reads CASSFGTFNSPLHF. Written as DNA, the CDR3 is TGTGCCAGCAGTTTCGGGACATTTAATTCACCCCTCCACTTT. This chain connects TRBV27 to TRBJ1-6; D is perhaps TRBD1 (6 bases). V lost 3 bases, J lost 6 bases, and 9 bases lay in between. This CDR3 is built from 14 residues. CDR1 is MNHEY and CDR2 is SMNVEV in the germline V gene (reference sequence).